This TCR beta chain appears in the sequencing data of a study of T-cell memory formation after mild COVID-19. One entry per CDR3 protein, called by TCRdb with MiXCR from the 5' RACE reads. The sample includes about 390,000 distinct CDR3 sequences, about 15% of them seen just once. In its sample, this clonotype was seen a few times. The V and J ends lost 6 bases and 1 base, in that order; junction bases with no gene match: 2. Germline V gene sequence: CDR1 MNHEY, CDR2 SVGEGT. There are 14 residues in the CDR3. This chain connects TRBV6-2 or TRBV6-3 to TRBJ2-3; 9 bases align to TRBD2. The specimen sequenced was PBMCs or a T cell subset sorted from them (not recorded which). The sequence derives from a man younger than 35 who had mild COVID-19 (a few samples of this study predate the infection). Cell type and time point are not known. CDR3 sequence (DNA): TGTGCCAGCAGGATAGCGGGGGGCACAGATACGCAGTATTTT. The encoded protein is CASRIAGGTDTQYF.